The 5 T cell receptor beta chains below all came from one sample that was sequenced in a study of cytomegalovirus exposure and HLA in healthy donors. A multiplex PCR was run with 60 Vbeta primers and 13 Jbeta primers. Clones were read by immunoSEQ multiplex PCR, and TCRdb kept only the in-frame ones, dropping some. The sample contains about 270,000 clones, roughly 70% of which appear only once. Sequencing input: PBMCs. The receptors derive from a female donor in good health and CMV-seronegative.

This chain links TRBV28 with TRBJ2-7, with 7 positions matching TRBD1. The CDR3 runs to 13 residues. The V segment lost 7 bases and the J segment 3 bases; nucleotides outside the gene matches: 6. Germline loops: CDR1 MDHEN, CDR2 SYDVKM. The CDR3 loop reads CASTPNRGYEQYF. The CDR3 nucleotides are TGTGCCAGCACCCCGAACAGGGGCTACGAGCAGTACTTC.

This clone showed up just a few times. This chain links TRBV27 with TRBJ1-2; 7 positions match TRBD1. CDR3 size: 14 residues. V lost 2 bases and J lost 4; bases outside the gene matches: 4. Germline values: CDR1 MNHEY, CDR2 SMNVEV (reference sequence). Written as DNA, the CDR3 is TGTGCCAGCAGTTTACGGACAGGCACCTATGGCTACACCTTC. Protein sequence: CASSLRTGTYGYTF.

The gene calls are TRBV7-9 and TRBJ2-7; the match to TRBD2 covers 7 bases. This CDR3 has 15 amino acids. Germline values: CDR1 SEHNR, CDR2 FQNEAQ (reference sequence). V lost 4 bases to trimming and J lost 5 bases; unmatched junction nucleotides: 11. The CDR3 nucleotides are TGTGCCAGCAGCTCCGGGTGGGAGGGAACCCACGAGCAGTACTTC. This gives the protein CASSSGWEGTHEQYF.

This clone has only a few counts. The CDR3 DNA sequence: TGTGCCAGCAGCTCGCCCCCCCCTCGGGCTGAAGCTTTCTTT. Amino acids: CASSSPPPRAEAFF. The chain recombines TRBV5-4 with TRBJ1-1; D is unresolved. In germline, CDR1 is SGHNT, CDR2 YYREEE (reference sequence). Trimming stripped 3 bases from V and 6 bases from J, with 15 bases between. The CDR3 covers 14 residues. Drawing the rest from reference TRBV5-4 and TRBJ1-1, the complete variable domain is ETGVTQSPTHLIKTRGQQVTLRCSSQSGHNTVSWYQQALGQGPQFIFQYYREEENGRGNFPPRFSGLQFPNYSSELNVNALELDDSALYLCASSSPPPRAEAFFGQGTRLTVV.

This rearrangement joins TRBV28 to TRBJ1-2; a possible D gene is TRBD1 (6 bases). With 10 bases removed from V and 1 base from J, the gap between germline ends came to 16 bases. CDR1 is MDHEN and CDR2 is SYDVKM in the germline V gene. This CDR3 has 14 residues. The CDR3 nucleotides are TGTGCCATCGCGGGGGCAGGGGATAACTATGGCTACACCTTC. It translates to CAIAGAGDNYGYTF.